This T cell receptor (beta chain) was documented in a study of T cell repertoires in cytomegalovirus infection. On the study more broadly: A matching HLA type, together with CMV infection, was signaled by public TCR beta signatures. Study-wide results and limits: Within the response measured ex vivo, HLA-C-restricted CMV-specific TCR beta clonotypes were dominant.

TCRdb re-derived calls from the reads in MiXCR, one entry per CDR3 protein. The data contain hundreds of thousands of distinct CDR3 sequences, 30% to 35% of them seen just once; the ten biggest clones take up 18%. This CDR3 contains 16 residues. Trimming took 8 bases from V and 0 from J, leaving 16 bases between them. Germline loops: CDR1 SEHNR, CDR2 FQNEAQ (reference sequence). This clonotype was seen a few times. The antigen is unknown. The sequence was collected from a human donor in good health (CMV status not recorded). Some clones in this sample may be carry-over from other donors' samples. This specimen was cultured PBMCs, taken from culture after CMV antigen stimulation. This chain uses TRBV7-9 with TRBJ2-2; D not certain. The CDR3 DNA is TGTGCCAGCCTTCCGAGCCCTCAAGCGAACACCGGGGAGCTGTTTTTT. This gives the protein CASLPSPQANTGELFF.